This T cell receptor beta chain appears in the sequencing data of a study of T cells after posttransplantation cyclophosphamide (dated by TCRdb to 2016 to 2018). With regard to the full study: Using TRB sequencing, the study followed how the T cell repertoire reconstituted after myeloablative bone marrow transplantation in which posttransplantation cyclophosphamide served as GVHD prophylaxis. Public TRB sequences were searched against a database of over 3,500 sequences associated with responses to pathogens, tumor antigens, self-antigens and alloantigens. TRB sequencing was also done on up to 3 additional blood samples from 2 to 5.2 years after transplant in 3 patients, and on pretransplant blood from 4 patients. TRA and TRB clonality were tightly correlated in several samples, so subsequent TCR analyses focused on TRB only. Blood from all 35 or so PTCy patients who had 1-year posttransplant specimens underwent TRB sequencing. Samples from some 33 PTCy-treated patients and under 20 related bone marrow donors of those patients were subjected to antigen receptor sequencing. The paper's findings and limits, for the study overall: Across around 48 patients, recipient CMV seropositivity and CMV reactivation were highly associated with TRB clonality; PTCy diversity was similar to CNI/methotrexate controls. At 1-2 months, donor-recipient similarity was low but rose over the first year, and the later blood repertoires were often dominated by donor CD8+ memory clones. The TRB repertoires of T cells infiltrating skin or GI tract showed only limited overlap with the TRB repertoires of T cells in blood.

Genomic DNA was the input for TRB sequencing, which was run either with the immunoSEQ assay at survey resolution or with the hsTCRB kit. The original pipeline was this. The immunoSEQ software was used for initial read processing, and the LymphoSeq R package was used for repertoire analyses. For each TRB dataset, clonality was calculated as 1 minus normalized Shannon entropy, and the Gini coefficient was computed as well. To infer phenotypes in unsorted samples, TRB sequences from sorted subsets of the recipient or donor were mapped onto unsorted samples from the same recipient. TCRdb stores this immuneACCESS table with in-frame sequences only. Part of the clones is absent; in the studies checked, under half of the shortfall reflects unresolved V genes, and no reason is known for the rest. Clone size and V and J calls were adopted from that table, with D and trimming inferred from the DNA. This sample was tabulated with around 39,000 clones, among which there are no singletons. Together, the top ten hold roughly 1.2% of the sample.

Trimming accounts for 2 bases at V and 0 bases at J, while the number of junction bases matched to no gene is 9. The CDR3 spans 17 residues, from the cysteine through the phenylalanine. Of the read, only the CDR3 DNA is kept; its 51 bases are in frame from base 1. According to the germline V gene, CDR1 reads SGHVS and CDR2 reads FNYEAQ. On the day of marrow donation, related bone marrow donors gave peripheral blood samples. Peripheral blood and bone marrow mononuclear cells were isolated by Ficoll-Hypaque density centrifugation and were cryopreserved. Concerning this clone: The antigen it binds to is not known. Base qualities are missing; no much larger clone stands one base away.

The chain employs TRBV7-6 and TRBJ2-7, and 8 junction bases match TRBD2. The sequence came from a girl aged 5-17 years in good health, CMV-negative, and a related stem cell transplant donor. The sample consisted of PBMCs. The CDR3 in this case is CASSLTFSGESSYEQYF. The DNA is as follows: TGTGCCAGCAGCTTAACCTTTAGCGGGGAGAGCTCCTACGAGCAGTACTTC. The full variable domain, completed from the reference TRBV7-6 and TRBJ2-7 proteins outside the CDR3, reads GAGVSQSPRYKVTKRGQDVALRCDPISGHVSLYWYRQALGQGPEFLTYFNYEAQQDKSGLPNDRFSAERPEGSISTLTIQRTEQRDSAMYRCASSLTFSGESSYEQYFGPGTRLTVT.